This T cell receptor beta chain was sequenced during a study of blood T cell repertoires in COVID-19. The CDR3 has 16 residues. The junction had 3 bases not matched to a gene; V was cut back by 6 bases and J by 4 bases. Germline assignment: CDR1 MDHEN and CDR2 SYDVKM. Method: immunoSEQ multiplex PCR; TCRdb's copy keeps in-frame clones and lacks some. This sample carries about 180,000 clones, about 86% of them seen once, and the ten largest clones take about 9.6%. The clonotype was recovered from a man in his fifties with active or convalescent COVID-19. V is TRBV28 and J is TRBJ2-1, with 16 bases matching TRBD2. Sequenced material: peripheral blood. CDR3 loop: CASREGLAGGYNEQFF. The CDR3 DNA is TGTGCCAGCAGAGAGGGACTAGCGGGAGGGTACAATGAGCAGTTCTTC.